Listed below are T cell receptor beta chains from one sample, sequenced in a study of early stage breast cancer tumors. The protocol was immunoSEQ multiplex PCR, while the TCRdb copy is restricted to in-frame clones and leaves out a portion. The sample gives about 48,000 clones, approximately 80% of which show up once; about 1.4% is in the top ten. The sample was blood. The receptors stem from a person aged 45 to 59 with breast cancer. The CDR3 runs from the conserved cysteine through the conserved F or W. D genes are given only for firm matches. A row's size may be missing; if present it is once, few, many or a size class.

V gene,D gene,clone size,J gene,CDR3 protein,CDR3 DNA
TRBV4-3,NA,NA,TRBJ1-6,CASSQGRYNSPLHF,TGCGCCAGCAGCCAGGGACGGTATAATTCACCCCTCCACTTT
TRBV5-1,NA,NA,TRBJ2-5,CASTLWGGHQTQYF,TGCGCCAGCACCCTCTGGGGGGGGCATCAGACCCAGTACTTC
TRBV7-8,TRBD1,NA,TRBJ2-7,CASSLGTGTGLTEQYF,TGTGCCAGCAGCTTAGGGACCGGGACAGGGCTCACCGAGCAGTACTTC
TRBV7-9,NA,NA,TRBJ2-1,CASSLERGPYNEQFF,TGTGCCAGCAGCTTAGAACGGGGGCCCTACAATGAGCAGTTCTTC
TRBV28,NA,NA,TRBJ1-6,CASSFDSSTSSSYNSPLHF,TGTGCCAGCAGTTTCGACAGCTCAACCTCGAGCTCCTATAATTCACCCCTCCACTTT
TRBV7-2,TRBD1,NA,TRBJ2-7,CASSLRGQGDLYEQYF,TGTGCCAGCAGCTTGAGGGGACAGGGGGACCTTTACGAGCAGTACTTC
TRBV4-1,TRBD1,NA,TRBJ2-5,CASSQSQTGVASQYF,TGCGCCAGCAGCCAAAGCCAAACAGGGGTAGCGAGCCAGTACTTC
TRBV2,NA,NA,TRBJ1-5,CASTSTHSNQPQHF,TGTGCCAGCACCTCGACACATAGCAATCAGCCCCAGCATTTT
TRBV7-6,NA,NA,TRBJ2-3,CASSSPRGTSTDTQYF,TGTGCCAGCAGCTCTCCCCGGGGCACTAGCACAGATACGCAGTATTTT
TRBV30,TRBD1,NA,TRBJ1-2,CAWRGGQGPTNYGYTF,TGTGCCTGGAGGGGGGGACAGGGGCCAACTAACTATGGCTACACCTTC
TRBV19,TRBD1,NA,TRBJ1-1,CASSIRTGTNTEAFF,TGTGCCAGTAGTATCAGGACAGGGACGAACACTGAAGCTTTCTTT
TRBV19,NA,few,TRBJ2-3,CASSPDPNQGDTQYF,TGTGCCAGTAGTCCGGACCCAAACCAGGGAGATACGCAGTATTTT
TRBV29-1,NA,NA,TRBJ1-2,CSVETEANYGYTF,TGCAGCGTTGAGACGGAAGCTAACTATGGCTACACCTTC
TRBV9,NA,NA,TRBJ2-1,CASSVDLEPGHEQFF,TGTGCCAGCAGCGTCGACCTCGAACCAGGGCACGAGCAGTTCTTC
TRBV4-3,TRBD2,NA,TRBJ2-7,CASSQGATSESYEQYF,TGCGCCAGCAGCCAAGGGGCGACTAGCGAGTCCTACGAGCAGTACTTC
TRBV18,TRBD1,NA,TRBJ2-5,CASTIDRVETQYF,TGTGCCAGCACCATTGACAGGGTGGAGACCCAGTACTTC
TRBV19,NA,NA,TRBJ2-7,CASSAPGLTHEQYF,TGTGCCAGCAGTGCCCCAGGGCTTACCCACGAGCAGTACTTC
TRBV6-5,NA,NA,TRBJ1-5,CASSYSGINSNQPQHF,TGTGCCAGCAGTTACTCCGGGATAAATAGCAATCAGCCCCAGCATTTT
TRBV6-5,NA,NA,TRBJ2-3,CASSSRADTQYF,TGTGCCAGCAGCAGCCGGGCAGATACGCAGTATTTT
TRBV6-5,TRBD2,NA,TRBJ2-3,CASRREGGNTDTQYF,TGTGCCAGCAGACGGGAGGGCGGCAACACAGATACGCAGTATTTT
TRBV30,NA,NA,TRBJ2-2,CAWSTGARVWELFF,TGTGCCTGGAGTACGGGGGCCAGAGTGTGGGAGCTGTTTTTT
TRBV5-6,TRBD2,NA,TRBJ2-1,CASVPSGGTGLSYNEQFF,TGTGCCAGCGTACCTAGCGGGGGGACCGGACTCTCCTACAATGAGCAGTTCTTC
TRBV15,NA,NA,TRBJ2-1,CATSRAELGYNEQFF,TGTGCCACCAGCAGAGCCGAACTCGGGTACAATGAGCAGTTCTTC
TRBV11-1,NA,NA,TRBJ2-7,CASSLGQELNEQYF,TGTGCCAGCAGCTTAGGGCAGGAGTTAAACGAGCAGTACTTC
TRBV7-6,NA,once,TRBJ2-2,CASSLGTTTGELFF,TGTGCCAGCAGCTTAGGAACTACGACCGGGGAGCTGTTTTTT
TRBV7-9,NA,NA,TRBJ2-7,CASSQDLWQEYEQYF,TGTGCCAGCAGCCAAGATCTTTGGCAGGAATACGAGCAGTACTTC
TRBV19,TRBD1,few,TRBJ1-2,CASRTPGTDSNGYTF,TGTGCCAGTAGGACCCCCGGGACAGATAGTAATGGCTACACCTTC
TRBV28,NA,few,TRBJ1-6,CASSLYGYNSPLHF,TGTGCCAGCAGTTTATACGGTTATAATTCACCCCTCCACTTT
TRBV6-5,NA,NA,TRBJ1-3,CASSYGKGSGNTIYF,TGTGCCAGCAGTTACGGAAAGGGTTCTGGAAACACCATATATTTT
TRBV10-3,NA,NA,TRBJ1-4,CAISDQLAEKLFF,TGTGCCATCAGTGATCAGTTGGCGGAAAAACTGTTTTTT
TRBV7-7,TRBD1,NA,TRBJ2-2,CASSLTGAYNTGELFF,TGTGCTAGCAGCCTCACAGGGGCGTATAACACCGGGGAGCTGTTTTTT
TRBV6-1,TRBD2,NA,TRBJ2-5,CASSEAGGLAGTQYF,TGTGCCAGCAGTGAAGCAGGGGGACTAGCGGGGACCCAGTACTTC
TRBV19,TRBD1,NA,TRBJ2-1,CASSTPGQGAGNEQFF,TGTGCCAGCAGTACCCCGGGACAGGGGGCAGGCAATGAGCAGTTCTTC
TRBV5-3,TRBD2,NA,TRBJ2-7,CARSSALLAGVEVEQYF,TGTGCCAGAAGCTCGGCCCTACTAGCGGGAGTTGAAGTAGAGCAGTACTTC
TRBV13,NA,NA,TRBJ2-1,CASTLGDFYNEQFF,TGTGCCAGCACCCTGGGGGATTTCTACAATGAGCAGTTCTTC
TRBV2,NA,few,TRBJ2-7,CASSEGVSLGEQYF,TGTGCCAGCAGTGAAGGGGTGAGCCTGGGCGAGCAGTACTTC
TRBV2,TRBD1,few,TRBJ1-6,CASSLRDRLHF,TGTGCCAGCAGCCTCCGGGACAGGCTCCACTTT
TRBV19,TRBD1,NA,TRBJ2-3,CASSIVETGITDTQYF,TGTGCCAGTAGTATAGTAGAGACAGGGATCACAGATACGCAGTATTTT
TRBV5-4,NA,NA,TRBJ1-2,CASSLEGYGYTF,TGTGCCAGCAGCTTGGAGGGTTATGGCTACACCTTC
TRBV7-9,NA,NA,TRBJ2-1,CASSPRGWTENNEQFF,TGTGCCAGCAGCCCCCGAGGGTGGACGGAGAACAATGAGCAGTTCTTC
TRBV19,TRBD1,NA,TRBJ1-4,CASSRQGDNEKLFF,TGTGCCAGTAGCCGACAGGGTGATAATGAAAAACTGTTTTTT
TRBV7-2,NA,few,TRBJ1-2,CASSLAVNYGYTF,TGTGCCAGCAGCTTAGCAGTTAACTATGGCTACACCTTC
TRBV29-1,TRBD2,NA,TRBJ2-1,CSVGIAGAFNEQFF,TGCAGCGTAGGAATAGCGGGGGCTTTCAATGAGCAGTTCTTC
TRBV19,NA,NA,TRBJ1-4,CACKQASFNEKLFF,TGTGCCTGCAAACAGGCGTCCTTCAATGAAAAACTGTTTTTT
TRBV7-8,NA,NA,TRBJ1-6,CASSPLSDSPLHF,TGTGCCAGCAGCCCGTTGTCGGATTCACCCCTCCACTTT
TRBV5-5,NA,NA,TRBJ1-1,CASSKRTDLNTEAFF,TGTGCCAGCAGCAAGAGGACGGATTTGAACACTGAAGCTTTCTTT
TRBV6-4,TRBD1,NA,TRBJ2-3,CASSATDRGTTQYF,TGTGCCAGCAGCGCGACCGACAGGGGTACTACGCAGTATTTT
TRBV21-1,NA,NA,TRBJ1-2,CASLADSAPKGGNYGYTF,TGTGCCAGCTTGGCTGACAGTGCCCCAAAGGGCGGTAACTATGGCTACACCTTC
TRBV7-3,NA,once,TRBJ1-1,CASSSPDGEAFF,TGTGCCAGCAGCTCCCCGGACGGTGAAGCTTTCTTT
TRBV4-3,NA,NA,TRBJ2-1,CASSDTGTTYNEQFF,TGCGCCAGCAGCGACACAGGGACAACCTACAATGAGCAGTTCTTC
TRBV19,TRBD2,NA,TRBJ2-1,CASSLRTSGPQFF,TGTGCCAGTAGTTTAAGGACTAGCGGCCCGCAGTTCTTC
TRBV29-1,NA,NA,TRBJ2-5,CSVAGTWGKRDQETQYF,TGCAGCGTTGCCGGAACCTGGGGGAAGCGGGACCAAGAGACCCAGTACTTC
TRBV7-3,TRBD2,NA,TRBJ2-5,CASSLMGRGGQETQYF,TGTGCCAGCAGCTTAATGGGACGGGGGGGCCAAGAGACCCAGTACTTC
TRBV19,NA,NA,TRBJ2-7,CASSPPGRSKSYEQYF,TGTGCCAGTAGTCCCCCAGGGAGGAGCAAGTCCTACGAGCAGTACTTC
TRBV5-5,TRBD2,NA,TRBJ2-5,CASSLNPGLAGVGGETQYF,TGTGCCAGCAGCTTGAACCCGGGACTAGCGGGAGTAGGAGGAGAGACCCAGTACTTC
TRBV30,NA,NA,TRBJ2-5,CAWSVGTQETQYF,TGTGCCTGGAGTGTAGGGACACAAGAGACCCAGTACTTC
TRBV5-6,NA,NA,TRBJ2-3,CVRISDTQYF,TGTGTGAGAATCTCGGATACGCAGTATTTT